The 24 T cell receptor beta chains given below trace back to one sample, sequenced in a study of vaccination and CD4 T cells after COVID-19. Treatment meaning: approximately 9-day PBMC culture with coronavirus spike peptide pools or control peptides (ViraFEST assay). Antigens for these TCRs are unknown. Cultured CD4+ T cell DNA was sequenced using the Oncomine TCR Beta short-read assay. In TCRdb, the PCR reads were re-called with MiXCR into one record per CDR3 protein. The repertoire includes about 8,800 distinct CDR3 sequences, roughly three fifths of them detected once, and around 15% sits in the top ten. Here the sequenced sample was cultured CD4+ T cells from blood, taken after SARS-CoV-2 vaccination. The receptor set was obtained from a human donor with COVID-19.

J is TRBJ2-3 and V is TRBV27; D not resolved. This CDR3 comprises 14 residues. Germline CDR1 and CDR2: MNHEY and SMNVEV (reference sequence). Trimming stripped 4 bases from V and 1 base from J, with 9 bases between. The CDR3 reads CASSSSLGTDTQYF. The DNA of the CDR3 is TGTGCCAGCAGTTCCTCTTTGGGCACAGATACGCAGTATTTT.

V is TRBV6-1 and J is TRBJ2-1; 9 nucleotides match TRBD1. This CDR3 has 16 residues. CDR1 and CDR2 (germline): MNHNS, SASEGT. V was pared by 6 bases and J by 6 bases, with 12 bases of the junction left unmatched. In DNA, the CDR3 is TGTGCCAGCAGCACACGGCCGGGACAGGGCGGCAATGAGCAGTTCTTC. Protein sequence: CASSTRPGQGGNEQFF.

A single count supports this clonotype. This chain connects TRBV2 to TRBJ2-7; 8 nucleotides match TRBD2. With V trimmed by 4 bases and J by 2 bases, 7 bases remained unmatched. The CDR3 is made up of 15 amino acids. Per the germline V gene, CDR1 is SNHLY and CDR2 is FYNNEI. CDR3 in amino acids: CASSAGGTKPYEQYF. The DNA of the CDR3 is TGTGCCAGCAGTGCGGGGGGGACTAAGCCCTACGAGCAGTACTTC.

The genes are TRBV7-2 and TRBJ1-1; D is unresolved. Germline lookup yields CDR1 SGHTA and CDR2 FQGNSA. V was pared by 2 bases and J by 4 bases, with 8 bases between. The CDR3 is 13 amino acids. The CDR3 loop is CASSLMSGTEAFF. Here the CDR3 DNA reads TGTGCCAGCAGCTTAATGAGCGGCACTGAAGCTTTCTTT.

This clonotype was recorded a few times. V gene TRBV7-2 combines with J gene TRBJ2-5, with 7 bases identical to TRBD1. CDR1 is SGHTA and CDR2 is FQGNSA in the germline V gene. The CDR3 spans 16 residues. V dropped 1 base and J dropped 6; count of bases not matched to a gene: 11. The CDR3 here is CASSLGSGRGLKTQYF. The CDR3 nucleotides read TGTGCCAGCAGCTTAGGGTCGGGAAGGGGGCTTAAGACCCAGTACTTC.

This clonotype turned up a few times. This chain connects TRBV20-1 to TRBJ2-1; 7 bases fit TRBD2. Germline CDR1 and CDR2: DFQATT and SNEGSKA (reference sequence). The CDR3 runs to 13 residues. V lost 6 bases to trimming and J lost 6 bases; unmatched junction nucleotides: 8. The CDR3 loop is CSALGGGVNEQFF. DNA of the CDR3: TGCAGTGCGCTTGGCGGGGGTGTCAATGAGCAGTTCTTC.

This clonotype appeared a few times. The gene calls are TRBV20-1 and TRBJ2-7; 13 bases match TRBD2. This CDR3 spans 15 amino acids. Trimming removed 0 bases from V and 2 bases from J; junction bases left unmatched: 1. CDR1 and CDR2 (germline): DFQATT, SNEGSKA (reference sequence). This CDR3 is CSARDGTSGAYEQYF. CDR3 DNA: TGCAGTGCTAGAGACGGGACTAGCGGGGCCTACGAGCAGTACTTC.

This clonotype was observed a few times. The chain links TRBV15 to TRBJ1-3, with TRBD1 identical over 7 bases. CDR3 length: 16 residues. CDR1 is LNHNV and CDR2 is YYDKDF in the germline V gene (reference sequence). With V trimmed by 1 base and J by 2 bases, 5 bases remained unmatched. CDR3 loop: CATSRARDSTGNTIYF. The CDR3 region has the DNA TGTGCCACCAGCAGAGCGAGGGACAGCACTGGAAACACCATATATTTT.

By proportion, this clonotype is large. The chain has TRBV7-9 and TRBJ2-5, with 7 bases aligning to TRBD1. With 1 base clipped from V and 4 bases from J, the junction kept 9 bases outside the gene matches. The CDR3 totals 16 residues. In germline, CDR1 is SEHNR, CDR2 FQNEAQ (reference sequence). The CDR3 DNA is TGTGCCAGCAGCTTAGTCCTAGGGGGCGCGGGAGAGACCCAGTACTTC. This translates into CASSLVLGGAGETQYF. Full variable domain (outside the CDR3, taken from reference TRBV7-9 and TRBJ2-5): DTGVSQNPRHKITKRGQNVTFRCDPISEHNRLYWYRQTLGQGPEFLTYFQNEAQLEKSRLLSDRFSAERPKGSFSTLEIQRTEQGDSAMYLCASSLVLGGAGETQYFGPGTRLLVL.

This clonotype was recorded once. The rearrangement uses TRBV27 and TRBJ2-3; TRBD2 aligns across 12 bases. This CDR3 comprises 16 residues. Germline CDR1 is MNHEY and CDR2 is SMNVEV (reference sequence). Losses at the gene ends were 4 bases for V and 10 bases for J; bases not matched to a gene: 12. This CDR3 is CASSSTSGGPPGSQYF. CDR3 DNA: TGTGCCAGCAGTTCTACTAGCGGGGGGCCCCCGGGTTCGCAGTATTTT.

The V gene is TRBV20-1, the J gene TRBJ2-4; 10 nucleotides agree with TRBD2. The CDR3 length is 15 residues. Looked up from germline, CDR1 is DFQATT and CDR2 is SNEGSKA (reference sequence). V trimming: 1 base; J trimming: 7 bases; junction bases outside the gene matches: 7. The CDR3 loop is CSARAGSGGANIQYF. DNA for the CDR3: TGCAGTGCTAGAGCGGGGAGCGGGGGGGCGAACATTCAGTACTTC.

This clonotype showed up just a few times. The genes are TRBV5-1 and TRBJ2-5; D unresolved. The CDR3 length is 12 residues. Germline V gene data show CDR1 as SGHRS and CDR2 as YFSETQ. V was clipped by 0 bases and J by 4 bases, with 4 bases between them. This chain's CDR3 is CASSLASETQYF. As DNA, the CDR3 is TGCGCCAGCAGCTTGGCTTCAGAGACCCAGTACTTC. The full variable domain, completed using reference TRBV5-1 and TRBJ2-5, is KAGVTQTPRYLIKTRGQQVTLSCSPISGHRSVSWYQQTPGQGLQFLFEYFSETQRNKGNFPGRFSGRQFSNSRSEMNVSTLELGDSALYLCASSLASETQYFGPGTRLLVL.

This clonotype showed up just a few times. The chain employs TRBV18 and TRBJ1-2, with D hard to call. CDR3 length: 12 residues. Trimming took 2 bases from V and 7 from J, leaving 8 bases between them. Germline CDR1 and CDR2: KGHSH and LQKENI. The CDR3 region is CASSPGFSGYTF. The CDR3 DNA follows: TGTGCCAGCTCACCAGGGTTCAGTGGCTACACCTTC.

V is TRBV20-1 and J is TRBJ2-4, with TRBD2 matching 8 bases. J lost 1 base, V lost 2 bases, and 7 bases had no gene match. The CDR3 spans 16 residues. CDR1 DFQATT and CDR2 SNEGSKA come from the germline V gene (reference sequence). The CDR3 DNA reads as TGCAGTGCTAGAAATAGCGGGGCTGGGGCCAAAAACATTCAGTACTTC. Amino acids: CSARNSGAGAKNIQYF.

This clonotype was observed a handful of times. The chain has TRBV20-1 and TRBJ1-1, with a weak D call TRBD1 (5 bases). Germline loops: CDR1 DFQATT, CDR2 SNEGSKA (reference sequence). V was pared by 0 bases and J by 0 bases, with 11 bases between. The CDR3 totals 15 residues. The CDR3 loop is CSARDFRGMNTEAFF. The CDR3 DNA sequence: TGCAGTGCTAGAGATTTTAGGGGCATGAACACTGAAGCTTTCTTT.

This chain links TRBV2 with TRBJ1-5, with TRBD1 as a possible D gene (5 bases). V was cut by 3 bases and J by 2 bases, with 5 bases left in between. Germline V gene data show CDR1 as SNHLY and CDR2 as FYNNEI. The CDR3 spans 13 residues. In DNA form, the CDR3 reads TGTGCCAGCAGTGACAGGGGCAATCAGCCCCAGCATTTT. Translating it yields CASSDRGNQPQHF.

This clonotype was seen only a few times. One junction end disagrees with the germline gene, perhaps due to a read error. CDR3 bases: TGTGCCAGCAGGGAAGTCTCGGATAATTCACCCCTCCACTTT. It codes for CASREVSDNSPLHF. The V call is TRBV6-1, the J call TRBJ1-6; D is undetermined. Germline V CDR1 and CDR2: MNHNS, SASEGT. This CDR3 has 14 residues.

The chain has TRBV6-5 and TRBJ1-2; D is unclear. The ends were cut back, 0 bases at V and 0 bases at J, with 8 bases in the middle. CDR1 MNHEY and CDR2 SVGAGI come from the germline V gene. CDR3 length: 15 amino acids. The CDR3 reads CASSYSPITNYGYTF. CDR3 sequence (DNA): TGTGCCAGCAGTTACTCGCCGATTACTAACTATGGCTACACCTTC.

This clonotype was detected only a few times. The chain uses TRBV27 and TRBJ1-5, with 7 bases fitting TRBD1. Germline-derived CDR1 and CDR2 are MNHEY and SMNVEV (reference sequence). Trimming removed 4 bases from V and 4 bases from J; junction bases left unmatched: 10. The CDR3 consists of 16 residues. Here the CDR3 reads CASSSYRGTGNQPQHF. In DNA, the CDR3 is TGTGCCAGCAGTTCATACAGGGGAACCGGGAATCAGCCCCAGCATTTT.

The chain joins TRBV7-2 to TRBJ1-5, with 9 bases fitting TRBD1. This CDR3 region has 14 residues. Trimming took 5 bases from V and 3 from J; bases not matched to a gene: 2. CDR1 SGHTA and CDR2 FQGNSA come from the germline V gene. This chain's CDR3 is CASSRQGDNQPQHF. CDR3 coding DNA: TGTGCCAGCAGCCGACAGGGGGACAATCAGCCCCAGCATTTT.

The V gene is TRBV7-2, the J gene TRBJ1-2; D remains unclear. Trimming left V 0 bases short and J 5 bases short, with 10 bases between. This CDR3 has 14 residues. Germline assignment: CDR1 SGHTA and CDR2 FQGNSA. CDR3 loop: CASSLAGPEYGYTF. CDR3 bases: TGTGCCAGCAGCTTAGCAGGGCCGGAGTATGGCTACACCTTC.

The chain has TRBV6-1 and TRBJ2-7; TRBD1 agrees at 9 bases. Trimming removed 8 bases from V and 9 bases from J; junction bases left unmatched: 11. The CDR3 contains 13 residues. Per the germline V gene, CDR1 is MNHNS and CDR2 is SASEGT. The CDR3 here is CASHPGTGLGQYF. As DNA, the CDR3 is TGTGCCAGCCACCCCGGGACAGGGTTGGGGCAGTACTTC.

The CDR3, as DNA: TGTGCCAGCAGTTCGAGGGGACAGGGTTCCTACGAGCAGTACTTC. Its protein product is CASSSRGQGSYEQYF. The chain carries TRBV6-5 and TRBJ2-7, with TRBD1 matching over 9 bases. V was pared by 4 bases and J by 1 base, with 5 bases of the junction left unmatched. This CDR3 region has 15 residues. Germline V gene sequence: CDR1 MNHEY, CDR2 SVGAGI.

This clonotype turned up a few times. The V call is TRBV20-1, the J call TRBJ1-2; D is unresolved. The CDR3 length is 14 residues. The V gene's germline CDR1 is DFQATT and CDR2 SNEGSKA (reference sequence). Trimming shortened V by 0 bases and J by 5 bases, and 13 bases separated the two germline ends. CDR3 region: CSARDPGTSYGYTF. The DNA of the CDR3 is TGCAGTGCTAGAGATCCGGGTACCAGTTATGGCTACACCTTC.